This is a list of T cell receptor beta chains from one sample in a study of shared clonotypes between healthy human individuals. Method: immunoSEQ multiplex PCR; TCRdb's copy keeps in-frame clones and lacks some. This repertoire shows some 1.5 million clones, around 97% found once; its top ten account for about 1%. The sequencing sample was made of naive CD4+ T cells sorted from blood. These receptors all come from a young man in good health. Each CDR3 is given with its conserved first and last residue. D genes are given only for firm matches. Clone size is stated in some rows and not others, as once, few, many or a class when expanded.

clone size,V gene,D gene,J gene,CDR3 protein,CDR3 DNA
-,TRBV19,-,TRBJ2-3,CASSIGSWQSQYF,TGTGCCAGTAGTATAGGGTCTTGGCAGTCGCAGTATTTT
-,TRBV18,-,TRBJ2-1,CASSPELASNEQFF,TGTGCCAGCTCACCCGAGCTAGCTTCCAATGAGCAGTTCTTC
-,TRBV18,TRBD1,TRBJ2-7,CASHPTGTSYEQYF,TGTGCCAGCCATCCGACAGGGACCTCCTACGAGCAGTACTTC
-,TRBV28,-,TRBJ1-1,CASSLPGPLNTEAFF,TGTGCCAGCAGTTTGCCCGGACCTTTGAACACTGAAGCTTTCTTT
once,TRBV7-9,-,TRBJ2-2,CASSWDERTGELFF,TGTGCCAGCAGCTGGGACGAGAGAACCGGGGAGCTGTTTTTT
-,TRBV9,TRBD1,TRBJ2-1,CASSAGTGFLDEQFF,TGTGCCAGCAGCGCCGGGACAGGGTTTCTCGATGAGCAGTTCTTC
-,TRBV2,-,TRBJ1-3,CASRGGRGSGNTIYF,TGTGCCAGCAGGGGGGGCCGCGGCTCTGGAAACACCATATATTTT
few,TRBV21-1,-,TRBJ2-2,CASSKLDRGNHTGELFF,TGTGCCAGCAGCAAACTAGACAGGGGCAATCACACCGGGGAGCTGTTTTTT
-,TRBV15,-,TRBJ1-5,CATSRGGSNQPQHF,TGTGCCACCAGCAGAGGAGGGTCCAATCAGCCCCAGCATTTT
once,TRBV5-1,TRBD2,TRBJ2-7,CASRDSGSSYEQYF,TGCGCCAGCAGGGATAGCGGGAGCTCCTACGAGCAGTACTTC
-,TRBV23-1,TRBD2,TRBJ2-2,CASSQSLAGLAGGLNTGELFF,TGCGCCAGCAGTCAATCGTTAGCCGGACTAGCGGGAGGCCTGAACACCGGGGAGCTGTTTTTT
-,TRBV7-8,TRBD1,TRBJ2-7,CASSRRDSGGGEQYF,TGTGCCAGCAGCCGCCGGGACAGTGGAGGTGGCGAGCAGTACTTC
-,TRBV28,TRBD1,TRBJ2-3,CASWGDRVRTDTQYF,TGTGCCAGCTGGGGGGACAGGGTACGTACAGATACGCAGTATTTT
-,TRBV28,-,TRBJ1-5,CASSPHLGGGDQPQHF,TGTGCCAGCAGTCCCCATCTTGGCGGCGGCGATCAGCCCCAGCATTTT
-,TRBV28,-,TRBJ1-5,CASSTYSNQPQHF,TGTGCCAGCAGTACCTATAGCAATCAGCCCCAGCATTTT
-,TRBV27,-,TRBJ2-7,CASSLGTASYEQYF,TGTGCCAGCAGTCTCGGGACTGCCAGCTACGAGCAGTACTTC
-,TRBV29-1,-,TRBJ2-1,CSASGDGSSYNEQFF,TGCAGCGCCTCCGGGGACGGGAGCTCCTACAATGAGCAGTTCTTC
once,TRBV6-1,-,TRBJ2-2,CASRPPPFRTGELFF,TGTGCCAGCAGACCCCCTCCTTTCCGCACCGGGGAGCTGTTTTTT
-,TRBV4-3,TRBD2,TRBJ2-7,CASSPGGTSGRGAYEQYF,TGCGCCAGCAGCCCGGGCGGAACTAGCGGGAGAGGCGCCTACGAGCAGTACTTC
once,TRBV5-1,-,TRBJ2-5,CASSPSYQETQYF,TGCGCCAGCAGCCCTAGTTACCAAGAGACCCAGTACTTC